One and the same sample provided the 23 T cell receptor beta chains below, sequenced in a study of blood T cells in healthy people across ages. Primers used in a second PCR of about 6 to 12 cycles were a sample-barcoded 5' primer and a J-beta primer mix. TCRdb independently ran MiXCR on the 5' RACE reads; one entry per CDR3 protein. Of around 1.5 million distinct CDR3 sequences in the sample, about 31% were seen once. Sequences were obtained from blood. These receptors originate from a woman aged 25-40 years in good health.

The chain joins TRBV7-9 to TRBJ2-1, with a tentative D call TRBD1 (5 bases). Germline V gives CDR1 SEHNR, CDR2 FQNEAQ (reference sequence). The CDR3 has 15 residues. Trimming took off 4 bases at V and 3 bases at J, with 13 bases between the two ends. The CDR3 DNA sequence: TGTGCCAGCAGCTCGGGCTGGGGCCTCTACAATGAGCAGTTCTTC. Its translation: CASSSGWGLYNEQFF.

The CDR3 spells CASSMGRGELPYNEQFF. The CDR3 DNA sequence: TGTGCCAGCAGTATGGGACGGGGGGAACTTCCCTACAATGAGCAGTTCTTC. This chain joins TRBV12-3 or TRBV12-4 and TRBJ2-1; 7 bases align to TRBD2. The CDR3 has 17 amino acids. V gave up 5 bases and J gave up 2 bases; unmatched junction bases: 12.

A word on this clonotype: At one end the junction does not follow the germline gene, possibly because of a read error. The V gene is TRBV5-1, the J gene TRBJ2-3, with unresolved D. CDR1 and CDR2 from the germline V gene are SGHRS and YFSETQ. The CDR3 is made up of 15 amino acids. CDR3 amino acids: CVSSEGPVGTDTQYF. DNA for the CDR3: TGCGTCAGCAGCGAAGGTCCGGTAGGCACAGATACGCAGTATTTT.

The chain links TRBV10-3 to TRBJ2-1, with 8 bases aligning to TRBD1. Germline V gene sequence: CDR1 ENHRY, CDR2 SYGVKD. The CDR3 covers 13 residues. V lost 4 bases to trimming and J lost 8 bases; unmatched junction nucleotides: 4. The CDR3: CAISADRGDEQFF. The CDR3 region has the DNA TGTGCCATCAGTGCTGACAGGGGTGATGAGCAGTTCTTC.

On this clonotype: One base away lies a much larger clone, so this may be a sequencing read error. The chain recombines TRBV29-1 with TRBJ2-5; possible D gene TRBD1, 5 bases. The CDR3 spans 18 residues. CDR1 and CDR2 from the germline V gene are SQVTM and ANQGSEA. V was trimmed by 4 bases and J by 1 base, leaving 25 bases between them. CDR3 coding DNA: TGCAGCGTTGGAGGAAGGGGCAGGCGAGAAAAACTCCAAGAGACCCAGTACTTC. It codes for CSVGGRGRREKLQETQYF.

This sequence joins TRBV5-1 and TRBJ2-7; 9 bases are a match to TRBD1. CDR1 and CDR2 from the germline V gene are SGHRS and YFSETQ. This CDR3 region has 13 residues. Trimming cost V 6 bases and J 5 bases; bases outside gene matches: 6. Written as DNA, the CDR3 is TGCGCCAGCAAGACAGGGGGAGATCACGAGCAGTACTTC. Translation: CASKTGGDHEQYF.

The genes are TRBV7-2 and TRBJ1-1; TRBD1 might be the D (5 bases). V was cut by 5 bases and J by 6 bases, with 16 bases left in between. The germline gives CDR1 SGHTA, CDR2 FQGNSA. This CDR3 is built from 14 residues. The CDR3 DNA is TGTGCCAGCAGCGGACAAGGTAGATGGTCTGAAGCTTTCTTT. This gives the protein CASSGQGRWSEAFF.

The chain combines TRBV2 with TRBJ1-2, with 9 bases fitting TRBD1. Looked up from germline, CDR1 is SNHLY and CDR2 is FYNNEI. The V segment lost 9 bases and the J segment 4 bases; nucleotides outside the gene matches: 12. The CDR3 totals 15 residues. CDR3 nucleotides: TGTGCCAGTAGTCGTCCCGGGACAGGGTTCTATGGCTACACCTTC. Translating it yields CASSRPGTGFYGYTF.

This clonotype appeared a few times. The V call is TRBV12-3 or TRBV12-4, the J call TRBJ1-5; D gene ambiguous. The CDR3 is made up of 15 amino acids. The ends were cut back, 2 bases at V and 0 bases at J, with 8 bases in the middle. The CDR3 DNA reads TGTGCCAGCAGTTTAAGGACCTATAGCAATCAGCCCCAGCATTTT. Translation: CASSLRTYSNQPQHF.

The V and J genes are TRBV13 and TRBJ2-3; D remains unclear. CDR1 and CDR2 (germline): PRHDT, FYEKMQ (reference sequence). V was trimmed by 3 bases and J by 2 bases, leaving 12 bases between them. The CDR3 contains 15 residues. The CDR3 is CASSLGTRITDTQYF. DNA for the CDR3: TGTGCCAGCAGCTTGGGCACCCGGATCACAGATACGCAGTATTTT.

This clonotype was counted many times. The chain employs TRBV5-1 and TRBJ2-7; TRBD1 matches at 8 bases. Unmatched junction bases numbered 5, after V lost 4 bases and J lost 2 bases. Looked up from germline, CDR1 is SGHRS and CDR2 is YFSETQ. The CDR3 length is 14 residues. Here the CDR3 DNA reads TGCGCCAGCAGCACCGGACAGGGAACCTACGAGCAGTACTTC. It specifies CASSTGQGTYEQYF.

On this clonotype itself: A much larger clone lies one base from this, so it may be a read error. V and J are TRBV27 and TRBJ2-7; perhaps TRBD1 as D (6 bases). Trimming cost V 3 bases and J 0 bases, with 9 bases left between them. Germline loops: CDR1 MNHEY, CDR2 SMNVEV (reference sequence). The length of the CDR3 is 14 residues. CDR3 loop: CASSFGQTSYEQYF. The CDR3 DNA reads as TGTGCCAGCAGTTTTGGACAGACCTCCTACGAGCAGTACTTC.

V usage is TRBV2 and J usage is TRBJ2-7; D tentatively reads TRBD1 or TRBD2 (6 bases each). Trimming left V 2 bases short and J 3 bases short, with 11 bases between. This CDR3 is 14 amino acids long. The germline V gene has CDR1 SNHLY and CDR2 FYNNEI. This CDR3 is CASSEQGRIYEQYF. CDR3 DNA: TGTGCCAGCAGTGAACAGGGGAGGATCTACGAGCAGTACTTC.

This clonotype was seen a few times. The chain recombines TRBV12-3 or TRBV12-4 with TRBJ1-1; D perhaps matches TRBD1 (6 bases). The V end lost 5 bases, the J end lost 6 bases, and 13 bases lay between the germline ends. This CDR3 is built from 13 residues. As DNA, the CDR3 is TGTGCCAGCAGTACCGGGACAACGGCTGAAGCTTTCTTT. This sequence encodes CASSTGTTAEAFF.

In the case of this clonotype: A much larger clone sits a single nucleotide away, making a read error possible. This rearrangement joins TRBV9 to TRBJ2-3, with D tentatively TRBD2 (5 bases). This CDR3 has 18 amino acids. Germline CDR1 reads SGDLS; CDR2 reads YYNGEE. Here the CDR3 DNA reads TGTGCCAGCAACGTAGTAGGTGCAGGAGGTTTGTTTGCAGATACGCAGTATTTT. Residues: CASNVVGAGGLFADTQYF.

This clonotype was seen a handful of times. The chain combines TRBV2 with TRBJ2-7; D gene uncertain. Trimming stripped 8 bases from V and 1 base from J, with 12 bases between. This CDR3 is built from 13 residues. Germline CDR1 reads SNHLY; CDR2 reads FYNNEI. CDR3 protein: CASGRALSYEQYF. In DNA form, the CDR3 reads TGTGCCAGCGGCCGGGCCCTATCCTACGAGCAGTACTTC.

A note on this clonotype: A much larger clonotype is one base distant, so this may be a read error. The chain combines TRBV4-1 with TRBJ2-3; 14 bases are a match to TRBD2. Germline CDR1 is MGHRA and CDR2 is YSYEKL. The CDR3 runs 16 residues. CDR3 bases: TGCGCCAGCAGCCGCGGACTAGCGGGGGGACCAGATACGCGGTATTTT. Translating gives CASSRGLAGGPDTRYF.

A few counts support this clonotype. This chain uses TRBV18 with TRBJ2-5, with 11 nucleotides matching TRBD2. CDR1 is KGHSH and CDR2 is LQKENI in the germline V gene. The V gene end was trimmed by 3 bases and the J gene end by 0 bases; junction bases not matched to a gene: 3. The CDR3 runs to 16 residues. CDR3 DNA: TGTGCCAGCTCACCGACTAGCGGGGCGTACCAAGAGACCCAGTACTTC. Translated: CASSPTSGAYQETQYF.

Only a few counts were recorded for this clonotype. The chain has TRBV4-1 and TRBJ2-7; 7 bases align to TRBD1. Germline V CDR1 and CDR2: MGHRA, YSYEKL. Losses at the gene ends were 0 bases for V and 3 bases for J; bases not matched to a gene: 11. CDR3 size: 17 residues. In DNA, the CDR3 is TGCGCCAGCAGCCAAGATCGGGCGGACAGGACCGTCTACGAGCAGTACTTC. This codes for CASSQDRADRTVYEQYF.

This clonotype was observed once. The V call is TRBV6-1, the J call TRBJ1-4; weak D call: TRBD1 (5 bases). From germline, CDR1 is MNHNS and CDR2 SASEGT. Trimming took 6 bases from V and 8 from J, leaving 16 bases between them. The CDR3 totals 14 residues. In DNA, the CDR3 is TGTGCCAGCAGAGTTTTCGGGGCGGGCGAAAAACTGTTTTTT. Protein product: CASRVFGAGEKLFF.

V is TRBV18 and J is TRBJ2-7; TRBD1 or TRBD2 may be the D gene (5 bases each). The germline gives CDR1 KGHSH, CDR2 LQKENI. The V and J ends lost 4 bases and 5 bases respectively, with 18 bases between them. The CDR3 is made up of 15 amino acids. This chain's CDR3 is CASSLSQGDLDEQYF. The CDR3 DNA follows: TGTGCCAGCTCACTGTCGCAGGGAGACCTCGACGAGCAGTACTTC.

This clonotype has just a few counts. This chain connects TRBV4-2 to TRBJ1-2; possible D gene TRBD1, 6 bases. The CDR3 is made up of 19 amino acids. With 4 bases removed from V and 7 bases from J, the gap between germline ends came to 31 bases. CDR1 is LGHNA and CDR2 is YNFKEQ in the germline V gene. CDR3: CASSPLGGVKFLPRFGYTF. DNA for the CDR3: TGTGCCAGCAGCCCCTTAGGGGGGGTAAAATTCCTCCCCCGTTTTGGCTACACCTTC.

Worth noting for this clonotype: It may be a read error: a sequence one base away is much more abundant. The gene calls are TRBV7-6 and TRBJ2-7; 12 bases match TRBD2. This CDR3 region has 16 residues. CDR1 is SGHVS and CDR2 is FNYEAQ in the germline V gene. The CDR3 region is CASSLATSGGTYERYF. Written as DNA, the CDR3 is TGTGCCAGCAGCTTAGCGACTAGCGGGGGTACCTACGAGCGGTACTTC.